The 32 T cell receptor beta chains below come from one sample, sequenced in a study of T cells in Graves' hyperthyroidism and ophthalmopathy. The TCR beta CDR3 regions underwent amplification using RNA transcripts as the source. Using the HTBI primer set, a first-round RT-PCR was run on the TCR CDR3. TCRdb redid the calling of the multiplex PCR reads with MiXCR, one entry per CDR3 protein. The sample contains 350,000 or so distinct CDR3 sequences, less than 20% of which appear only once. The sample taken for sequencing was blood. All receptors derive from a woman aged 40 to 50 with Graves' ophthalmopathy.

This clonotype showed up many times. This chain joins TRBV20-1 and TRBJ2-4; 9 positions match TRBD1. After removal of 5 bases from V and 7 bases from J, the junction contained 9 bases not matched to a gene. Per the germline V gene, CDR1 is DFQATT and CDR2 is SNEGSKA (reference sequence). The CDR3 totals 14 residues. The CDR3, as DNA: TGCAGTGCTCCCACAGGGGGCGGTGCGAACATTCAGTACTTC. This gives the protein CSAPTGGGANIQYF.

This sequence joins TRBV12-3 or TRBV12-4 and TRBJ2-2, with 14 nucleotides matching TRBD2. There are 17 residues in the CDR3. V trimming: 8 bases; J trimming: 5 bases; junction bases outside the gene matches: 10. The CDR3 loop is CASGLKTSGRGTGELFF. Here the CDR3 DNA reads TGTGCCAGCGGACTGAAGACTAGCGGGAGGGGGACCGGGGAGCTGTTTTTT.

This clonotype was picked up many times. The CDR3 spells CASGVGANVLTF. The CDR3, as DNA: TGTGCTAGTGGGGTTGGGGCCAACGTCCTGACTTTC. This chain uses TRBV12-5 with TRBJ2-6; D is undetermined. CDR3 length: 12 residues. CDR1 is LGHNT, CDR2 FRNRAP, per germline. The V and J ends lost 6 bases and 3 bases respectively, with 3 bases between them.

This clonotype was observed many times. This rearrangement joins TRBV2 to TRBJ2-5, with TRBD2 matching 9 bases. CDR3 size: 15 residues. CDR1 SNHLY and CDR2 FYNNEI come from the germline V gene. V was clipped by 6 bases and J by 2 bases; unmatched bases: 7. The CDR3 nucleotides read TGTGCCAGCAGGTCTACTAGCGGGCGACAAGAGACCCAGTACTTC. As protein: CASRSTSGRQETQYF.

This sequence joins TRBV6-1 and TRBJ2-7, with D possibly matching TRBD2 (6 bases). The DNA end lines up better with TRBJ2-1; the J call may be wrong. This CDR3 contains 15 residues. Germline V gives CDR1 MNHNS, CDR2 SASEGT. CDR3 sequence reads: CASSPGVRGSYEQFF. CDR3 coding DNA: TGTGCCAGCAGCCCGGGAGTAAGGGGTTCCTACGAGCAGTTCTTC.

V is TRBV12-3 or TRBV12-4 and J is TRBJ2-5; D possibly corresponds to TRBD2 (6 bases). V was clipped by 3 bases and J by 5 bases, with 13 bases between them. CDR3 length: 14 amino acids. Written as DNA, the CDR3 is TGTGCCAGCAGTTTTTCGGGGGATGGCGAGACCCAGTACTTC. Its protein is CASSFSGDGETQYF.

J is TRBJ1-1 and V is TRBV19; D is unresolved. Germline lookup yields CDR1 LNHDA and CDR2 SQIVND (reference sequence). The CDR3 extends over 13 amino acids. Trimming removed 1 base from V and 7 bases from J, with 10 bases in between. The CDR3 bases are TGTGCCAGTAGTATAGGGAGCGTATATGAAGCTTTCTTT. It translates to CASSIGSVYEAFF.

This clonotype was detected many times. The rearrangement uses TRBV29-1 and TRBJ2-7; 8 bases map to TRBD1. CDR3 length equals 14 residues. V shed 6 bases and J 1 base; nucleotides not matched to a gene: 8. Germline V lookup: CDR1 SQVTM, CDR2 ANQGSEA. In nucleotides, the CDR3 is TGCAGCGTCGCCGGGACAGGCCTTTCCTACGAGCAGTACTTC. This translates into CSVAGTGLSYEQYF.

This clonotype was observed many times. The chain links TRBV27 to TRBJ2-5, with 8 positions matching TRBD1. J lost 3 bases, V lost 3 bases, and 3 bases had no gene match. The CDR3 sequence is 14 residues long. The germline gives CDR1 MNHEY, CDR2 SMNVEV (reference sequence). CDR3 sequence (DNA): TGTGCCAGCAGTTTCTCGGACAGGGAAGAGACCCAGTACTTC. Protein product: CASSFSDREETQYF.

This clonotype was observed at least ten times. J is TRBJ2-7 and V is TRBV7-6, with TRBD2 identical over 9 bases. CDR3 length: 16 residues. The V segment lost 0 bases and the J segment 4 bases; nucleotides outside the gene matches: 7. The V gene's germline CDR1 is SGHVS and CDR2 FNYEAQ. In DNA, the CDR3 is TGTGCCAGCAGCTTAGCGCGGGCTAGCGGGAATTACGAGCAGTACTTC. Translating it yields CASSLARASGNYEQYF. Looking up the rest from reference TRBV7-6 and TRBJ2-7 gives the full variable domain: GAGVSQSPRYKVTKRGQDVALRCDPISGHVSLYWYRQALGQGPEFLTYFNYEAQQDKSGLPNDRFSAERPEGSISTLTIQRTEQRDSAMYRCASSLARASGNYEQYFGPGTRLTVT.

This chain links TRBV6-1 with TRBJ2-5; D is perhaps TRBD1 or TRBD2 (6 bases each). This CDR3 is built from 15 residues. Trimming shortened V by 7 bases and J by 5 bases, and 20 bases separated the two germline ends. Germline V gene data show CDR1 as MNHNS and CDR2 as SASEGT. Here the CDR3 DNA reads TGTGCCAGCACCGACCAAGGGGGGTTCCAGGAGACCCAGTACTTC. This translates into CASTDQGGFQETQYF.

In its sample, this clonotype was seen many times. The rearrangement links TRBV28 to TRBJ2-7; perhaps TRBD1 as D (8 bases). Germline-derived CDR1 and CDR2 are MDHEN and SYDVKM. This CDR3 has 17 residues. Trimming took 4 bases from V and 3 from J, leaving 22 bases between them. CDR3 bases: TGTGCCAGCAGTTCTTACGGACTAGGACAGGGTGACTACGAGCAGTACTTC. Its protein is CASSSYGLGQGDYEQYF.

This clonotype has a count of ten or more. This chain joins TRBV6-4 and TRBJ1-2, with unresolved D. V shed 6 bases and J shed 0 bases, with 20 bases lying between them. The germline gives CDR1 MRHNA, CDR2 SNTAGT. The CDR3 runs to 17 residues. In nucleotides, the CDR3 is TGTGCCAGCAGCTTTGCGCTTCCGAGAGTAGCTAACTATGGCTACACCTTC. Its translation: CASSFALPRVANYGYTF.

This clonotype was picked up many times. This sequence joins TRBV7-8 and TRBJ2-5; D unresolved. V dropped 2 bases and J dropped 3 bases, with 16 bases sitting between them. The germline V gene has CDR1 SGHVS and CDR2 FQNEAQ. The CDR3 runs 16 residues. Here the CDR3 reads CASSLITSRRKETQYF. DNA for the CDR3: TGTGCCAGCAGCTTAATCACAAGCAGAAGAAAAGAGACCCAGTACTTC.

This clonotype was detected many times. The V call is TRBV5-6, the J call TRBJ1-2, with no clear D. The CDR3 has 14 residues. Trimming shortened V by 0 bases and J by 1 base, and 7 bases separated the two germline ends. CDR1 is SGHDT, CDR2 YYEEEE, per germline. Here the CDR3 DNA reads TGTGCCAGCAGCTTGGTTGGGGATAACTATGGCTACACCTTC. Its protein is CASSLVGDNYGYTF.

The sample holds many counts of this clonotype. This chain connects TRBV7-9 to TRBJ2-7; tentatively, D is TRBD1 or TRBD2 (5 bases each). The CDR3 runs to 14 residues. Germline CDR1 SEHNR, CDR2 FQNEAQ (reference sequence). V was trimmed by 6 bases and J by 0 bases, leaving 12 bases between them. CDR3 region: CASSSPGSSYEQYF. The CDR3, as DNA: TGTGCCAGCAGTTCGCCAGGGAGCTCCTACGAGCAGTACTTC.

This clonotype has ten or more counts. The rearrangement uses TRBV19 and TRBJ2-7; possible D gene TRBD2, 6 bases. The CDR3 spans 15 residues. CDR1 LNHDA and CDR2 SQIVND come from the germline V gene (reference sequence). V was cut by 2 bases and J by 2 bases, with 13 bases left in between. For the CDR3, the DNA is TGTGCCAGTAGTATATTTGGGGGAGGCACCTACGAGCAGTACTTC. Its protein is CASSIFGGGTYEQYF.

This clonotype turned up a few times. CDR3 bases: TGTGCCAGTAGGCAGCGTGGGGGGGCGGGAAACATTCAGTACTTC. Its protein product is CASRQRGGAGNIQYF. The rearrangement links TRBV19 to TRBJ2-4; a possible D gene is TRBD2 (7 bases). The V gene's germline CDR1 is LNHDA and CDR2 SQIVND (reference sequence). The CDR3 has 15 amino acids. Trimming left V 6 bases short and J 6 bases short, with 18 bases between.

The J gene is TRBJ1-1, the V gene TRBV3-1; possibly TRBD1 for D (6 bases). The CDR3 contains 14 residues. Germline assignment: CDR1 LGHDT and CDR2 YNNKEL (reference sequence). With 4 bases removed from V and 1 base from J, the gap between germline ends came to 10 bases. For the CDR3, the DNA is TGTGCCAGCAGCCGCGGGACACCGAACACTGAAGCTTTCTTT. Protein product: CASSRGTPNTEAFF.

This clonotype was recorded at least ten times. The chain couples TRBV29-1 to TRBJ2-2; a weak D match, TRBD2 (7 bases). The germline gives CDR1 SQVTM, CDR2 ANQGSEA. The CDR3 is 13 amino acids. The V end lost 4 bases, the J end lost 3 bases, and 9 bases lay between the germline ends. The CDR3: CSVAGGDTGELFF. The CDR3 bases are TGCAGCGTTGCGGGGGGCGACACCGGGGAGCTGTTTTTT.

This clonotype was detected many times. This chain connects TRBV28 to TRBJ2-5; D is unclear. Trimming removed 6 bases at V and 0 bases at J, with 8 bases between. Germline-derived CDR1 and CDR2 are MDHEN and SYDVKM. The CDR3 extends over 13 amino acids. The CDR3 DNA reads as TGTGCCAGCAGCCTATTGTACCAAGAGACCCAGTACTTC. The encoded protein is CASSLLYQETQYF.

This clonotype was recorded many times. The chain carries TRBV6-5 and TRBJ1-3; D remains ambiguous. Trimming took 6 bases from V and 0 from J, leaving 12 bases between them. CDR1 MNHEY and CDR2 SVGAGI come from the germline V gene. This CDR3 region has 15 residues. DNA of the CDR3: TGTGCCAGCAGCCGTGACGGAGGCTCTGGAAACACCATATATTTT. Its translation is CASSRDGGSGNTIYF.

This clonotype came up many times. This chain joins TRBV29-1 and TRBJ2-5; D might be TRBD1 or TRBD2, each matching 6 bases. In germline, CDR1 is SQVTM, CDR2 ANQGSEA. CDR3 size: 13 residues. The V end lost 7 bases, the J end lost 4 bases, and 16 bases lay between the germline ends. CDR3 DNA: TGCAGCGGGGGCCGGGGGCAGGGAGAGACCCAGTACTTC. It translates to CSGGRGQGETQYF.

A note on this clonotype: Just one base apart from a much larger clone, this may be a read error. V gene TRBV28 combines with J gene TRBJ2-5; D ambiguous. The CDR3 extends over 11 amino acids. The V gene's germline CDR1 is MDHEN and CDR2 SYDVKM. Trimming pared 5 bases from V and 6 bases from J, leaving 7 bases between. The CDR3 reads CASSDRKTQYF. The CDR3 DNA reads TGTGCCAGCAGTGATCGAAAGACCCAGTACTTC.

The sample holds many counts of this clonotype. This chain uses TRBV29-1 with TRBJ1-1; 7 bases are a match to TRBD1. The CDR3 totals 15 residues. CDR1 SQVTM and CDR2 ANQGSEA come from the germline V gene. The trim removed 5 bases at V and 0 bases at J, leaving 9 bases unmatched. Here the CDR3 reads CSVRDSGFMNTEAFF. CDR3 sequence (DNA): TGCAGCGTTCGGGACAGCGGATTCATGAACACTGAAGCTTTCTTT.

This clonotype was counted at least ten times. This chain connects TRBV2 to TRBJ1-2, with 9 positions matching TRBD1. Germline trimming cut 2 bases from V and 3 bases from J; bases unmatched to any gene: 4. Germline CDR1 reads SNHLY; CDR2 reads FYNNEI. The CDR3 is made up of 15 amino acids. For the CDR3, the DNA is TGTGCCAGCAGTGAAACGGGACAGGGTGACTATGGCTACACCTTC. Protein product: CASSETGQGDYGYTF.

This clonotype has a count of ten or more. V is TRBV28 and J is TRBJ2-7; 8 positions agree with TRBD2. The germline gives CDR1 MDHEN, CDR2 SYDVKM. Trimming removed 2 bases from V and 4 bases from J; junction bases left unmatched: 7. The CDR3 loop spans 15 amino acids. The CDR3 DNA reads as TGTGCCAGCAGTTTACCCGCGGGGGGCAGGTACGAGCAGTACTTC. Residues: CASSLPAGGRYEQYF.

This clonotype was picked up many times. DNA of the CDR3: TGCGCCAGCAGCTTGGCCCCAGGGAGGTACGAGCAGTACTTC. Its translation is CASSLAPGRYEQYF. The chain has TRBV5-1 and TRBJ2-7, with D possibly TRBD2 on 6 matching bases. There are 14 residues in the CDR3. Germline CDR1 reads SGHRS; CDR2 reads YFSETQ. Trimming stripped 0 bases from V and 4 bases from J, with 11 bases between. Variable domain in full (rest from reference TRBV5-1 and TRBJ2-7): KAGVTQTPRYLIKTRGQQVTLSCSPISGHRSVSWYQQTPGQGLQFLFEYFSETQRNKGNFPGRFSGRQFSNSRSEMNVSTLELGDSALYLCASSLAPGRYEQYFGPGTRLTVT.

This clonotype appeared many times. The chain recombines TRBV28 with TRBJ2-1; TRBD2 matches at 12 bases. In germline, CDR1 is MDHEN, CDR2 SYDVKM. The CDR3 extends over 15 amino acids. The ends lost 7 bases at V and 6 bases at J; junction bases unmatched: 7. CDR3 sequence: CASTLGTSGSNEQFF. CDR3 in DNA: TGTGCCAGCACCTTGGGGACTAGCGGGTCCAATGAGCAGTTCTTC.

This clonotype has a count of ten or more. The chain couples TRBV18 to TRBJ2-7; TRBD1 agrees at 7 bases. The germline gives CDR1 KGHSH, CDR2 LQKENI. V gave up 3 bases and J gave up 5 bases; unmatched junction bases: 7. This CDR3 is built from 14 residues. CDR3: CASSPQGVDNEQYF. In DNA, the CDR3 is TGTGCCAGCTCACCTCAGGGGGTCGACAACGAGCAGTACTTC.

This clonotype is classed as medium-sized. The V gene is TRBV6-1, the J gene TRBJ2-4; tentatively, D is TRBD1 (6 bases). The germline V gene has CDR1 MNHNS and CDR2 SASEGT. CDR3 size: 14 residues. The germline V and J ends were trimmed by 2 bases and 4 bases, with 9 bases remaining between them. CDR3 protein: CASSESRGKNIQYF. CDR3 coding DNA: TGTGCCAGCAGTGAATCCAGGGGTAAAAACATTCAGTACTTC.

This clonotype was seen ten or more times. CDR3 residues: CASSWGSVTGELFF. The CDR3 DNA reads as TGTGCCAGCAGTTGGGGATCTGTCACCGGGGAGCTGTTTTTT. The rearrangement joins TRBV28 to TRBJ2-2; no firm D call. V was clipped by 4 bases and J by 4 bases, with 10 bases between them. This CDR3 contains 14 residues. Germline V gene data show CDR1 as MDHEN and CDR2 as SYDVKM.